The 6 T cell receptor beta chains listed next were all sequenced from one sample in a study of T cell repertoires in cytomegalovirus infection. What these receptors recognize is not known. TCRdb itself ran the reads through MiXCR, one entry per CDR3 protein. The sample records hundreds of thousands of distinct CDR3 sequences, under 55% being singletons. Sequenced here: cultured PBMCs, sampled from culture after CMV antigen stimulation. The receptors were sampled from a human donor in good health (CMV status not recorded). Some clones in this sample may be carry-over from other donors' samples.

The chain links TRBV7-2 to TRBJ1-6, with 8 nucleotides matching TRBD1. Germline CDR1 reads SGHTA; CDR2 reads FQGNSA. V lost 5 bases to trimming and J lost 7 bases; unmatched junction nucleotides: 7. The CDR3 is made up of 15 amino acids. The CDR3 loop is CASSTKTGVNSPLHF. In nucleotides, the CDR3 is TGTGCCAGCAGCACCAAGACAGGGGTCAATTCACCCCTCCACTTT.

The chain links TRBV19 to TRBJ1-1; no clear D. The germline CDR1 and CDR2 sequences are LNHDA and SQIVND (reference sequence). CDR3 size: 13 residues. Trimming removed 0 bases from V and 6 bases from J, with 8 bases in between. The CDR3 coding sequence is TGTGCCAGTAGTATAGACCGCGGTTCTGAAGCTTTCTTT. This encodes CASSIDRGSEAFF. The full variable domain, rest sourced from reference TRBV19 and TRBJ1-1, is DGGITQSPKYLFRKEGQNVTLSCEQNLNHDAMYWYRQDPGQGLRLIYYSQIVNDFQKGDIAEGYSVSREKKESFPLTVTSAQKNPTAFYLCASSIDRGSEAFFGQGTRLTVV.

The chain has TRBV7-6 and TRBJ2-5; D uncertain. Trimming removed 6 bases at V and 2 bases at J, with 10 bases between. The CDR3 covers 13 residues. CDR1 is SGHVS, CDR2 FNYEAQ, per germline. The CDR3 coding sequence is TGTGCCAGCAGTTCGACAAGACAAGAGACCCAGTACTTC. This codes for CASSSTRQETQYF. The full variable domain, rest sourced from reference TRBV7-6 and TRBJ2-5, is GAGVSQSPRYKVTKRGQDVALRCDPISGHVSLYWYRQALGQGPEFLTYFNYEAQQDKSGLPNDRFSAERPEGSISTLTIQRTEQRDSAMYRCASSSTRQETQYFGPGTRLLVL.

The chain employs TRBV7-2 and TRBJ2-7; D is ambiguous. The CDR3 loop spans 13 amino acids. Per germline, CDR1 SGHTA and CDR2 FQGNSA. V was trimmed by 1 base and J by 10 bases, leaving 14 bases between them. The CDR3: CASSLDPSSAQYF. In nucleotides, the CDR3 is TGTGCCAGCAGCTTAGACCCCTCCTCTGCCCAGTACTTC.

Only a few counts were recorded for this clonotype. This chain links TRBV14 with TRBJ2-1; D is unclear. The CDR3 runs to 11 residues. V shed 1 base and J shed 11 bases, with 6 bases lying between them. Per the germline V gene, CDR1 is SGHDN and CDR2 is FVKESK. The chain's CDR3 is CASSQASKQFF. The CDR3 DNA follows: TGTGCCAGCAGCCAAGCCTCGAAGCAGTTCTTC.

This sequence joins TRBV7-2 and TRBJ1-4; D perhaps matches TRBD1 (5 bases). Looked up from germline, CDR1 is SGHTA and CDR2 is FQGNSA. The CDR3 loop spans 16 amino acids. V lost 8 bases, J lost 5 bases, and 21 bases lay in between. The CDR3 nucleotides read TGTGCCAGCGTCCTGAGGTCCGGGACGGGGAATGAAAAACTGTTTTTT. This codes for CASVLRSGTGNEKLFF.